These T cell receptor beta chains were read from a single sample in a study of blood T cells in healthy people across ages. TCRdb re-called the 5' RACE reads with MiXCR, one entry per CDR3 protein. The table shows about a million distinct CDR3 sequences, with roughly 51% occurring only once. The sequencing input was blood. The receptors come from a woman aged 55-69 years in good health. Each CDR3 is given with its conserved first and last residue. D genes are given only for firm matches. A clone size is listed for some rows: how often the clone was seen (once, few, many), or a class if it is expanded.

>TRBJ2-4|few|TRBD2|TRBV12-3/TRBV12-4|14
TGTGCCAGCAGTGCGGGAGTTGCCAAAAACATTCAGTACTTC
CASSAGVAKNIQYF
>TRBJ2-7|-|-|TRBV7-9|12
TGTGCCAGCAGGGGGGACAACCACGAGCAGTACTTC
CASRGDNHEQYF
>TRBJ2-3|few|-|TRBV7-8|13
TGTGCCAGCAGCGCAAAATTGGAAGATACGCAGTATTTT
CASSAKLEDTQYF
>TRBJ2-5|-|-|TRBV20-1|14
TGCAGTGCAATCCCGATGGTTACTAGAAAGACCCAGTACTTC
CSAIPMVTRKTQYF
>TRBJ2-4|-|-|TRBV20-1|12
TGCAGTGCTAGGATAGGGGGAAACATTCAGTACTTC
CSARIGGNIQYF
>TRBJ2-1|-|-|TRBV7-3|17
TGTGCCAGCAGCTTAACCGGAGGGAGTCAGTCACAGAATGAGCAGTTCTTC
CASSLTGGSQSQNEQFF
>TRBJ2-3|-|-|TRBV4-2|16
TGTGCCATCAGCCAAGATTCGAGGGGTGGCACAGATACGCAGTATTTT
CAISQDSRGGTDTQYF
>TRBJ2-5|-|TRBD1|TRBV10-3|13
TGTGCCATCAGCCAGACAGGGTACGAGACCCAGTACTTC
CAISQTGYETQYF
>TRBJ2-5|-|-|TRBV4-1|21
TGCGCCAGCAGCAACGCACCCCTAGGACTAAGGATTTCGCAGGCGGGAGAGACCCAGTACTTC
CASSNAPLGLRISQAGETQYF
>TRBJ1-5|-|-|TRBV20-1|14
TGCAGTGCTGGGCGGCCCGGGGGCCATCAGCCCCAGCATTTT
CSAGRPGGHQPQHF
>TRBJ1-1|few|TRBD1|TRBV29-1|13
TGCAGCGTTGTGACAGGGGAGAACACTGAAGCTTTCTTT
CSVVTGENTEAFF
>TRBJ2-7|-|-|TRBV5-1|15
TGCGCCAGCAGCATTGGTGGGACCGGGTCCTACGAGCAGTACTTC
CASSIGGTGSYEQYF
>TRBJ1-1|few|TRBD1|TRBV27|13
TGTGCCAGCGCGACAGGGTTAGGCACTGAAGCTTTCTTT
CASATGLGTEAFF
>TRBJ2-3|few|-|TRBV12-3/TRBV12-4|12
TGTGCCAGCAGAGTAGACACAGATACGCAGTATTTT
CASRVDTDTQYF
>TRBJ2-1|-|-|TRBV20-1|15
TGCAGTGTTTTGGTTAACCCCGACTCGGGCAATGAGCAGTTCTTC
CSVLVNPDSGNEQFF
>TRBJ1-2|-|-|TRBV11-2|15
TGTGCCAGCAGCTTACTCTTGAGGGCAGGGAATGGCTACACCTTC
CASSLLLRAGNGYTF
>TRBJ2-4|few|-|TRBV6-1|14
TGTGCCAGCAGTGAACAACTCCTCAAAAACATTCAGTACTTC
CASSEQLLKNIQYF
>TRBJ2-7|-|-|TRBV7-9|13
TGTGCCAGCAGCACGAGCAACGATTACGAGCAGTACTTC
CASSTSNDYEQYF
>TRBJ2-5|-|-|TRBV6-6|14
TGTGCCAGCAGTTATCGGCGGAGTCAAGAGACCCAGTACTTC
CASSYRRSQETQYF
>TRBJ2-3|-|-|TRBV29-1|14
TGCAGCGCTGCAAAGACGACTAGCACAGATACGCAGTATTTT
CSAAKTTSTDTQYF
>TRBJ2-1|few|TRBD2|TRBV4-1|18
TGCGCCAGCAGCCCCAAAGCGGGACTAGCGGGAGGGGGCAATGAGCAGTTCTTC
CASSPKAGLAGGGNEQFF
>TRBJ1-2|-|-|TRBV15|15
TGTGCCACCAGCAGGGGGGCCAGCTCTAACTATGGCTACACCTTC
CATSRGASSNYGYTF
>TRBJ2-1|few|-|TRBV7-3|13
TGTGCCAGCAGCCCGCAACTAGCCCATGAGCAGTTCTTC
CASSPQLAHEQFF
>TRBJ2-3|-|TRBD2|TRBV25-1|17
TGTGCCAGCAGTGAAGATCTAATAGCGGGAGTCACAGATACGCAGTATTTT
CASSEDLIAGVTDTQYF
>TRBJ1-5|-|-|TRBV2|16
TGTGCCAGCAGTGAATCCGGGAGCTCTTGGAGTCAGCCCCAGCATTTT
CASSESGSSWSQPQHF
>TRBJ1-6|-|-|TRBV20-1|13
TGCAGTGCTAGAGGGGACGGGAATTCGGCCCTCCACTTT
CSARGDGNSALHF
>TRBJ1-2|-|-|TRBV20-1|14
TGCAGTGCTAGACAAGACCGGGATCTAAATGGCTACACCTTC
CSARQDRDLNGYTF
>TRBJ1-6|-|-|TRBV12-3/TRBV12-4|15
TGTGCCAGCAGTATACCACAGGGTCTTGCTTCACCCCTCCACTTT
CASSIPQGLASPLHF
>TRBJ2-5|-|TRBD1|TRBV28|15
TGTGCCAGCAGACCGGGACAGGGGATGAAAGAGACCCAGTACTTC
CASRPGQGMKETQYF
>TRBJ1-5|few|-|TRBV19|14
TGTGCCAGTAGTATTGAGGACAGTGGGCAGCCCCAGCATTTT
CASSIEDSGQPQHF
>TRBJ2-2|-|-|TRBV5-1|16
TGCGCCAGCAGCACAAAGCGGCAGAAGAACACCGGGGAGCTGTTTTTT
CASSTKRQKNTGELFF
>TRBJ2-7|-|-|TRBV7-2|15
TGTGCCAGCAGCTCTAATGCAGGGAGCTCCTACGAGCAGTACTTC
CASSSNAGSSYEQYF
>TRBJ1-6|-|-|TRBV20-1|13
TGCAGTGCCCGCCGGGAGGGAAATTCACCCCTCCACTTT
CSARREGNSPLHF
>TRBJ2-1|-|-|TRBV27|15
TGTGCCAGCAGTCCCGGGACTTCCACCTACAATGAGCAGTTCTTC
CASSPGTSTYNEQFF
>TRBJ2-7|-|TRBD1|TRBV28|14
TGTGCCAGCAGTTCCTCGACAGGGATCCACGAGCAGTACTTC
CASSSSTGIHEQYF
>TRBJ2-1|-|-|TRBV4-2|15
TGTGCCAGCAGCCAAGAGAGGGACCGATACAATGAGCAGTTCTTC
CASSQERDRYNEQFF
>TRBJ2-5|-|TRBD2|TRBV28|18
TGTGCCAGCAGTTACAAAACCTGGCGGGCTAGCGGCCACAATGAGCAGTACTTC
CASSYKTWRASGHNEQYF
>TRBJ2-7|-|TRBD1|TRBV7-7|15
TGTGCCAGCAGCCCTAATTACGACAGGGATTACGAGCAGTACTTC
CASSPNYDRDYEQYF
>TRBJ2-4|few|-|TRBV27|14
TGTGCCAGCAGGGGGATAGGGAACAAAAACATTCAGTACTTC
CASRGIGNKNIQYF
>TRBJ2-5|-|TRBD2|TRBV28|14
TGTGCCAGCGGGGCGGGAGTAGAGGTGGGGACCCAGTACTTC
CASGAGVEVGTQYF
>TRBJ2-1|-|-|TRBV12-3/TRBV12-4|17
TGTGCCAGCAGTGCCCAACCGCCCTTTGAATCCTACAATGAGCAGTTCTTC
CASSAQPPFESYNEQFF
>TRBJ1-5|-|TRBD1|TRBV28|14
TGTGCCAGCAGTTTAGGGACAGTGTATCAGCCCCAGCATTTT
CASSLGTVYQPQHF
>TRBJ2-1|few|TRBD1|TRBV5-1|16
TGCGCCAGCAGCTTGGGCAGGGGGACAGGTATGAATGAGCAGTTCTTC
CASSLGRGTGMNEQFF
>TRBJ2-7|-|TRBD1|TRBV28|16
TGTGCCAGCCGAACCCCAGCCGTTACAGGGGGCTACGAGCAGTACTTC
CASRTPAVTGGYEQYF
>TRBJ2-3|few|-|TRBV3-1|12
TGTGCCAGCCAGGGTGGGGGCAGGACGCAGTATTTT
CASQGGGRTQYF
>TRBJ1-4|few|TRBD1|TRBV15|16
TGTGCCACCAGCTCTTCTGGGGGTACAGGGGGGGAAAAACTGTTTTTT
CATSSSGGTGGEKLFF
>TRBJ2-3|-|-|TRBV4-3|19
TGCGCCAGCAGCCAATCTAGGCCCAAGGGCGGACAGTACACAGATACGCAGTATTTT
CASSQSRPKGGQYTDTQYF
>TRBJ2-5|-|-|TRBV7-2|14
TGTGCCAGCAGCTTCCTCAGGGGAGAGGAGACCCAGTACTTC
CASSFLRGEETQYF
>TRBJ1-2|few|-|TRBV7-2|14
TGTGCCAGCAGCTTACTCGCCGGTCCGGGGGGCTACACCTTC
CASSLLAGPGGYTF
>TRBJ2-7|-|TRBD2|TRBV6-5|14
TGTGCCAGCAGCGTAGCGGGAGGGGGTTACGAGCAGTACTTC
CASSVAGGGYEQYF
>TRBJ1-6|-|-|TRBV28|17
TGTGCCAGCAGTTTATGGACCGGGGGGCAGGGGATATCACCCCTCCACTTT
CASSLWTGGQGISPLHF
>TRBJ2-6|few|-|TRBV29-1|14
TGCAGCGTTACCGGGACACTCGGGGCCAACGTCCTGACTTTC
CSVTGTLGANVLTF
>TRBJ2-3|once|TRBD2|TRBV3-1|14
TGTGCCAGCAGCCGCGGGAGTAGCGCAGATACGCAGTATTTT
CASSRGSSADTQYF
>TRBJ2-7|-|TRBD2|TRBV7-2|16
TGTGCCAGCAGCTTAGTCGCAGCGGGAGGGATCTACGAGCAGTACTTC
CASSLVAAGGIYEQYF
>TRBJ2-5|few|-|TRBV12-3/TRBV12-4|15
TGTGCCAGCAGTCCATCCCCGACAGTGGGAGAGACCCAGTACTTC
CASSPSPTVGETQYF
>TRBJ2-5|-|-|TRBV25-1|11
TGTGCCAGCAGCCCCCGTAATGAGCAGTACTTC
CASSPRNEQYF
>TRBJ2-1|few|TRBD2|TRBV20-1|14
TGCAGTGCGAAAGGCGGGAGAGATTACAATGAGCAGTTCTTC
CSAKGGRDYNEQFF